A selection of T cell receptor beta chains follows, all from one sample in a study of prognosis after radiotherapy for stage I lung cancer. TCRdb recomputed calls from the multiplex PCR reads with MiXCR, one row per CDR3 protein. The sample carries more than 11,000 distinct CDR3 sequences, over 25% recorded once. The sample here was PBMCs, taken before or after stereotactic body radiation therapy (not recorded which). Every receptor here comes from a donor of 50 years or more with non-small cell lung cancer. Both conserved end residues are part of each CDR3. A D gene is named only where the DNA matches it firmly. Where a row states a size, it is once, few, many or the class of an expanded clone; other rows omit it.

many	TRBJ2-4	TRBD2	TRBV27	TGTGCCAGCAGCTTAAGCGGGGTAGCCAAAAACATTCAGTACTTC	CASSLSGVAKNIQYF
medium-sized	TRBJ2-7	NA	TRBV12-3/TRBV12-4	TGTGCCAGCAGTCGGGGACACAACTACGAGCAGTACTTC	CASSRGHNYEQYF
medium-sized	TRBJ2-5	NA	TRBV5-5	TGTGCCAGCAGCTTGGCTCCCGACAGTTCTTGGACCCAGTACTTC	CASSLAPDSSWTQYF
medium-sized	TRBJ2-1	TRBD2	TRBV5-1	TGCGCCAGCAGCTTGGTCAATTTAGTACTAGCGGGAAACAATGAGCAGTTCTTC	CASSLVNLVLAGNNEQFF
medium-sized	TRBJ2-6	NA	TRBV6-8	TGTGCCAGCAGTCCTCAGGGATCGTTCGGGGCCAACGTCCTGACTTTC	CASSPQGSFGANVLTF
many	TRBJ2-7	NA	TRBV5-5	TGTGCCAGCAGCTTGGTAGCCAGGGGTTACGAGCAGTACTTC	CASSLVARGYEQYF
NA	TRBJ1-2	NA	TRBV13	TGTGCCAGCAGCAGTACAATAGAGACGTCCCATGGCTACACCTTC	CASSSTIETSHGYTF
NA	TRBJ2-2	NA	TRBV9	TGTGCCAGCAGCGACGACAAGGGCGCATCCACCGGGGAGCTGTTTTTT	CASSDDKGASTGELFF
few	TRBJ2-5	TRBD2	TRBV5-1	TGCGCCAGTAGCTTGGGGCTAGCGGGAGGGCCAGGATTGAATGAGCAGCTCTTC	CASSLGLAGGPGLNEQLF
medium-sized	TRBJ1-6	TRBD1	TRBV7-9	TGTGCCAGCACCCCGGGACAGCCTAATTCACCCCTCCACTTT	CASTPGQPNSPLHF
NA	TRBJ2-7	NA	TRBV7-2	TGTGCCAGCAGCCCACTATCAGCCTACGAGCAGTACTTC	CASSPLSAYEQYF
many	TRBJ2-3	NA	TRBV5-1	TGCGCCAGCAGCTTGGGGTCGACAGCTATCACAGATACGCAGTATTTT	CASSLGSTAITDTQYF
many	TRBJ2-1	NA	TRBV9	TGTGCCAGCAGCGTAGAGGGGTTGAGACCTGAATCTCTAATGCGTTACAATGAGCAGTTCTTC	CASSVEGLRPESLMRYNEQFF
NA	TRBJ2-7	NA	TRBV5-5	TGTGCCAGCTGGGGAAACGAGCAGTACTTC	CASWGNEQYF
NA	TRBJ1-1	NA	TRBV5-4	TGTGCCAGCAGCTTGTACCTGGGGGGCACTGAAGCTTTCTTT	CASSLYLGGTEAFF
many	TRBJ1-4	NA	TRBV20-1	TGCAGTGCTAGTTTCAGGGTTTCGGAAAAACTGTTTTTT	CSASFRVSEKLFF
many	TRBJ2-6	NA	TRBV7-9	TGTGCCAGCAGCTCTGGGGCCAACGTCCTGACTTTC	CASSSGANVLTF
NA	TRBJ2-2	NA	TRBV7-8	TGTGCCAGCAGCTTTCGGAAGACCGGGGAGCTGTTTTTT	CASSFRKTGELFF
NA	TRBJ1-2	NA	TRBV3-2	TGTGCCAGCAGCCCAAGGGTACACTATGGCTACACCTTC	CASSPRVHYGYTF
many	TRBJ2-2	TRBD1	TRBV16	TGTGCCAGCAGCCAATGGGGATGGACAGGGAACACCGGGGAGCTGTTTTTT	CASSQWGWTGNTGELFF
many	TRBJ2-5	NA	TRBV9	TGTGCCAGCAGCGAAGGTGGTGGCGAGACCCAGTACTTC	CASSEGGGETQYF
many	TRBJ2-7	NA	TRBV7-2	TGTGCCAGCAGCACTAGAGTTAGCGGCTACGAGCAGTACTTC	CASSTRVSGYEQYF
many	TRBJ1-4	NA	TRBV9	TGTGCCAGCAGCCCTGGGGAGTCAACTAATGAAAAACTGTTTTTT	CASSPGESTNEKLFF
NA	TRBJ1-2	NA	TRBV28	TGTGCCAGCAGTACAGAGTTTACGTATGGCTACACCTTC	CASSTEFTYGYTF
NA	TRBJ1-2	NA	TRBV2	TGTGCCAGCGGTGAAGCAAGACTTCGAGCTAACTATGGCTACACCTTC	CASGEARLRANYGYTF
NA	TRBJ1-2	NA	TRBV20-1	NA	CSAFSFPWLSGSYGCTF
many	TRBJ1-3	NA	TRBV20-1	TGCAGTGCTAGCGATTTGGAAACACGGGTTGGAAACACCATATATTTT	CSASDLETRVGNTIYF
NA	TRBJ1-1	TRBD1	TRBV19	TGTGCCAGTAGTAGCGGACAGGCCTCGTACACTGAAGCTTTCTTT	CASSSGQASYTEAFF
many	TRBJ2-2	TRBD2	TRBV7-7	TGTGCTAGCAGCCCACTAGCGATGGGGGCCGGGGAGCTGTTTTTT	CASSPLAMGAGELFF
NA	TRBJ1-1	NA	TRBV4-2	TGTGCCAGCAGCCAAGCCGCTGAAGCTTTCTTT	CASSQAAEAFF
many	TRBJ2-1	NA	TRBV6-1	TGTGCCAGCAGAAGTATTTCTTCCTACAATGAGCAGTTCTTC	CASRSISSYNEQFF
many	TRBJ1-1	NA	TRBV7-9	TGTGCCAGCAGTTTCGCGGATTTCATGAACACTGAAGCTTTCTTT	CASSFADFMNTEAFF
NA	TRBJ2-6	TRBD1	TRBV5-4	TGTGCCAGCAGCCCTGGACAGGGGAGCTCTGGGGCCAACGTCCTGACTTTC	CASSPGQGSSGANVLTF
NA	TRBJ1-1	NA	TRBV6-2/TRBV6-3	TGTGCCAGCAGTTACCGCCACTCCGCAGGCGGTACTGAAGCTTTCTTT	CASSYRHSAGGTEAFF
many	TRBJ2-1	TRBD1	TRBV5-1	TGCGCCAGCAGCTTCGGGACAGGGGGTGGCAATGAGCAGTTCTTC	CASSFGTGGGNEQFF
many	TRBJ1-2	NA	TRBV28	TGTGCCAGCGTGAATGGAACTAACTATGGCTACACCTTC	CASVNGTNYGYTF
many	TRBJ2-7	NA	TRBV5-1	TGCGCCAGCAGCTTGGCCACAGGGTACGAGCAGTACTTC	CASSLATGYEQYF